These T cell receptor beta chains were read from a single sample in a study of CD8+ T cells in alopecia areata. Produced via immunoSEQ multiplex PCR; TCRdb's table is partial and in-frame only. The data contain about 200,000 clones, less than 65% of them singletons. The sequencing used CD4+ T cells sorted from blood, collected at week 4, from a patient treated with tofacitinib. The receptors stem from a human donor with alopecia areata. Each CDR3 is given with its conserved first and last residue. D genes are given only for firm matches. Not all rows give a size; the values are once, few, many and, for expanded clones, a class.

TRBJ2-6,once,TRBD1,15,TRBV7-9,TGTGCCAGTCCCGGGACAGGGACCGGGGCCAACGTCCTGACTTTC,CASPGTGTGANVLTF
TRBJ2-5,.,.,11,TRBV5-1,TGCGCCAGCAGGACACAAGAGACCCAGTACTTC,CASRTQETQYF
TRBJ1-6,.,.,14,TRBV30,TGTGCCTGGAGCCTGGGGGGCTGGCAGTCACCCCTCCACTTT,CAWSLGGWQSPLHF
TRBJ2-1,.,TRBD2,15,TRBV7-2,TGTGCCAGCAGCTTTTCCGGGACTAGTCCTGGTGAGCAGTTCTTC,CASSFSGTSPGEQFF
TRBJ2-5,.,.,13,TRBV15,TGTGCCACCTCCTTAGGGGTGAGAGAGACCCAGTACTTC,CATSLGVRETQYF
TRBJ2-5,.,.,14,TRBV7-9,TGTGCCAGCAGCAGGGACTCCCTCCAGGAGACCCAGTACTTC,CASSRDSLQETQYF
TRBJ2-7,few,TRBD1,14,TRBV2,TGTGCCAGCAGAGCCGATAGGACAGGGGGCGAGCAGTACTTC,CASRADRTGGEQYF
TRBJ1-2,.,.,12,TRBV7-2,TGTGCCAGCAGCTTAGTCGGGTCGATCGAGTTCTTC,CASSLVGSIEFF
TRBJ2-7,few,TRBD2,17,TRBV7-2,TGTGCCAGCAGTCAGGGACTAGCGGGTTTGGGGACCTACGAGCAGTACTTC,CASSQGLAGLGTYEQYF
TRBJ2-5,many,.,15,TRBV9,TGTGCCAGCAGCGAGTGGGGGGACCGTCAAGAGACCCAGTACTTC,CASSEWGDRQETQYF
TRBJ2-5,few,.,13,TRBV27,TGTGCCAGCCAGGGGCGTCCCTCGGAGACCCAGTACTTC,CASQGRPSETQYF
TRBJ1-1,.,.,14,TRBV2,TGTGCCAGCACCCTAAAGGGGTCGGCCACTGAAGCTTTCTTT,CASTLKGSATEAFF
TRBJ1-1,.,.,11,TRBV7-9,TGTGCTGTTGGACGGAACACTGAAGCTTTCTTT,CAVGRNTEAFF
TRBJ2-7,.,.,13,TRBV2,TGTGCCAGCGTTTCCGGGACCTTCTACGAGCAGTACTTC,CASVSGTFYEQYF
TRBJ1-2,.,.,13,TRBV29-1,TGCAGCGTTGAATTTCAGACTAACTATGGCTACACCTTC,CSVEFQTNYGYTF
TRBJ2-7,.,.,14,TRBV5-1,TGCGCCAGCAGCTTGCTACACGGCGCCTACGAGCAGTACTTC,CASSLLHGAYEQYF
TRBJ1-1,.,.,13,TRBV30,TGTGCCTGGAGTAAAGGGGATGGCACTGAAGCTTTCTTT,CAWSKGDGTEAFF
TRBJ2-7,.,.,13,TRBV18,TGTGCCAGCTCACCTCTGCGGATCTACGAGCAGTACTTC,CASSPLRIYEQYF